This record looks at one TCR beta chain sequence and its context. This sample was included in a study of technical replicates of blood from several donors. The data were produced by immunoSEQ multiplex PCR, yet TCRdb's version contains in-frame clones alone and is incomplete. The table lists tens of thousands of clones, 85% to 95% of them singletons. V lost 5 bases and J lost 7, with 21 bases in between. This CDR3 has 16 residues. Germline V gene sequence: CDR1 LNHDA, CDR2 SQIVND (reference sequence). The specimen sequenced was T cells isolated from PBMCs. The sequence came from a human donor in good health. The chain employs TRBV19 and TRBJ1-3; D might be TRBD1 (5 bases). The CDR3 coding sequence is TGTGCCAGTAGTCCGGACAACGAGGATTTCGGGAACACCATATATTTT. Translating it yields CASSPDNEDFGNTIYF.